This entry concerns a single T cell receptor beta chain. The target of this receptor is not known. No much larger clone exists at a distance of one base, and base qualities are not known. At one collaborating source in Seattle, patients were enrolled during active infection and were followed longitudinally through the course of disease. Whole blood was collected in K2EDTA tubes by collaborating institutions according to the institutions' own protocols. For TCRbeta analysis, collaborators shipped samples as frozen whole blood, isolated PBMCs, or DNA extracted from either of those sample types. The entry originates in a study of blood T cell repertoires in COVID-19 (TCRdb year 2020). Regarding the research as a whole: Collaborator samples came from the United States, Italy and Spain and covered acute and convalescent phases of COVID-19. The prospective study material was composed of cDNA or gDNA derived from T cells, B-cell-depleted T cells, or PBMCs. The dataset comprised deeply sampled blood TCRbeta repertoires from subjects exposed to, actively infected with, or recovered from COVID-19. A freely available public database, intended as a resource for researchers studying the immune response to SARS-CoV-2, is where the repertoires were released. Where available, HLA class I and class II types were obtained from metadata supplied by the sample provider rather than from assay-based typing. The samples were drawn from the first 160 participants of the ongoing ImmuneRACE study and from 950 to 1,500 subjects provided by 6 global collaborators. The sample metadata nearly always contained a de-identified subject ID, COVID-19 status, age in years and sex.

The immunoSEQ Assay, a bias-controlled multiplex PCR, was used to amplify TCRbeta CDR3 regions from genomic DNA. The published analysis was carried out like this. The number of nucleated cells in each sample was estimated by amplification of reference gene primers within the assay. To quantify the absolute abundance of each unique TCRbeta CDR3 rearrangement, sequence reads were collapsed and filtered. For each sample, productive Simpson clonality was calculated as the square root of Simpson's diversity index over productive rearrangements. The source is immuneACCESS, and TCRdb retained only in-frame sequences with V and J called. Part of the clones is not carried over; for the studies checked, unresolved V genes explain less than half of this, and the remainder is unexplained. The DNA was the basis for D and trimming; V, J and clone size are from that table. In this sample the table shows more than 80,000 clones, 70% to 90% of which occur a single time. Of the sample, approximately 3% falls within the top ten clones.

Overall results and qualifications from the work: Clinical and demographic metadata were provided uncurated, with the amount varying by source and participant.

Sample: peripheral blood. This TCR came from a woman at least 80 years old with COVID-19, enrolled during active disease.

The sequenced DNA is TGCGCCAGCAGCTTGGTTCAGGATTTCCACGAGCAGTACTTC. This encodes CASSLVQDFHEQYF. This sequence uses TRBV5-1 and TRBJ2-7; the D segment cannot be called with confidence. The CDR3 has 14 amino acids, counting the end cysteine and phenylalanine. Only the CDR3 portion is preserved as DNA: 42 bases, with reading frame beginning at the first base. The junction carries 12 bases between V and J, which are trimmed by 0 bases and 5 bases respectively. CDR1 SGHRS and CDR2 YFSETQ were looked up in the germline V gene.